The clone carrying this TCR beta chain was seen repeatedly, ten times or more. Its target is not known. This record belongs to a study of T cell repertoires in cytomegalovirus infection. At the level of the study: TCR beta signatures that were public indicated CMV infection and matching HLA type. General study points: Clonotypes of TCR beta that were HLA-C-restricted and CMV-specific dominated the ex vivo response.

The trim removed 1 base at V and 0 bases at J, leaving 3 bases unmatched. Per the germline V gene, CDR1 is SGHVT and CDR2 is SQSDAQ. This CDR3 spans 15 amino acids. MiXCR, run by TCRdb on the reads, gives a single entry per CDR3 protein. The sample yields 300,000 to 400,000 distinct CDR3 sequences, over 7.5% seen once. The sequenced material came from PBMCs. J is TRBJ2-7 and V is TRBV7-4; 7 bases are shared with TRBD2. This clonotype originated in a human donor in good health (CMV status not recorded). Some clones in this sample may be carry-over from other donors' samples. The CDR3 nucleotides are TGTGCCAGCAGCTTAGGGCTAGCGGTCTCCTACGAGCAGTACTTC. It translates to CASSLGLAVSYEQYF.